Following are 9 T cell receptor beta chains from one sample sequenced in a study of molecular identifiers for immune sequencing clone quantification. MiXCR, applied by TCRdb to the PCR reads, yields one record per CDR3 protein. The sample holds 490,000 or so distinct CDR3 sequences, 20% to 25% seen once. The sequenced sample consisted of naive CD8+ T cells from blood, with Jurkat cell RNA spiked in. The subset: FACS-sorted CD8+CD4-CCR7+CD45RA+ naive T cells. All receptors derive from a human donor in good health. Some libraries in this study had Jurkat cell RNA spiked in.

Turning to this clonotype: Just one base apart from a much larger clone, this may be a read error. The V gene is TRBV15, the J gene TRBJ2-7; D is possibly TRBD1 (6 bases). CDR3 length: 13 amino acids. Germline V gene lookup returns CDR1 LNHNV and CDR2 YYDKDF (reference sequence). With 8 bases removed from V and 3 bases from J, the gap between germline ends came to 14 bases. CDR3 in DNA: TGTGCCACCGGCAACCTACAGGGCTACGAGCAGTACTTC. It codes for CATGNLQGYEQYF.

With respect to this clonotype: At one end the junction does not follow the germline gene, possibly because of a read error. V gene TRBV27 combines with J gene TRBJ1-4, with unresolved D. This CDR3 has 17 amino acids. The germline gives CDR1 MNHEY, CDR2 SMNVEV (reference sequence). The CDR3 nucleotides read TGTGCCGGCAGTTTATTATACTCTCCTAACTTGGGTGAAAAACTGTTTTTT. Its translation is CAGSLLYSPNLGEKLFF.

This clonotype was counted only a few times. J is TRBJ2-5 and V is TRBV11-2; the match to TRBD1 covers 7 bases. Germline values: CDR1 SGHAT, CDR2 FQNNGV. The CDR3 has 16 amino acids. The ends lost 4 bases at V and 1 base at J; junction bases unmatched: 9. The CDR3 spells CASSSRPRDSQETQYF. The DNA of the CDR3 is TGTGCCAGCAGCTCCAGACCCCGGGACAGCCAAGAGACCCAGTACTTC.

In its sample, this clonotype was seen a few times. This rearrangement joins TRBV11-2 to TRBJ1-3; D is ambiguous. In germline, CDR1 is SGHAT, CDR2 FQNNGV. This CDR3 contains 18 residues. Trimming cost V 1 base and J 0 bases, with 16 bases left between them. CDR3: CASSLVTAQSFSGNTIYF. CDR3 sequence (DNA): TGTGCCAGCAGCTTAGTAACGGCCCAATCCTTCTCTGGAAACACCATATATTTT.

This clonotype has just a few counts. The CDR3 sequence is CASTQPPDRANTEAFF. The CDR3 DNA sequence: TGTGCCAGCACCCAACCTCCAGACAGGGCGAACACTGAAGCTTTCTTT. The chain joins TRBV11-3 to TRBJ1-1; TRBD1 aligns across 7 bases. This CDR3 comprises 16 residues. V gave up 7 bases and J gave up 1 base; unmatched junction bases: 12. CDR1 SGHNT and CDR2 YENEEA come from the germline V gene.

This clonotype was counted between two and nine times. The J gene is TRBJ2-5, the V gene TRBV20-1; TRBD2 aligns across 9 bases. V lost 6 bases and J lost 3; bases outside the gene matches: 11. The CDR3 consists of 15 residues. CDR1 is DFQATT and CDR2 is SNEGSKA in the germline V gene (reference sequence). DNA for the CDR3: TGCAGTGCCAAAATTACCTCTAGCGGGAAAGAGACCCAGTACTTC. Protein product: CSAKITSSGKETQYF.

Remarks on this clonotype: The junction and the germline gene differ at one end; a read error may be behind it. The CDR3 is CASSMTGGYPYEQHF. The CDR3, as DNA: TGTGCCAGTAGTATGACGGGGGGGTACCCCTACGAGCAGCACTTC. The V gene is TRBV19, the J gene TRBJ2-7; 8 nucleotides line up with TRBD2. This CDR3 has 15 amino acids. The germline CDR1 and CDR2 sequences are LNHDA and SQIVND (reference sequence).

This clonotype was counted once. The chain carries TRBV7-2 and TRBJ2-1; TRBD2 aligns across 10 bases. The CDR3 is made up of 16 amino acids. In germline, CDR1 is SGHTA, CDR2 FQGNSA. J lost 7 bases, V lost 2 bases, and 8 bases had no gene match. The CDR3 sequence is CASSLWASGSGNEQFF. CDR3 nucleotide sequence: TGTGCCAGCAGCTTATGGGCTAGCGGGAGCGGGAATGAGCAGTTCTTC.

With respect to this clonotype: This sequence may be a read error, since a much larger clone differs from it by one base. CDR3 sequence reads: CASSMYGNTGELFF. As DNA, the CDR3 is TGCGCCAGCAGCATGTACGGGAACACCGGGGAGCTGTTTTTT. This sequence joins TRBV5-1 and TRBJ2-2; D unclear. The V end lost 4 bases, the J end lost 1 base, and 8 bases lay between the germline ends. Germline lookup yields CDR1 SGHRS and CDR2 YFSETQ. This CDR3 is 14 amino acids long.